One and the same sample provided the 27 T cell receptor beta chains below, sequenced in a study of post-analysis software for immune sequencing data (dated by TCRdb to between 2014 and 2017). Results and caveats for the whole study, not just this receptor: Significantly higher frequencies in patients than in controls were found for a few TRBV segments, including TRBV5-6, TRBV5-1 and TRBV20-1.

These receptors have no identified antigens. Preparation of the library involved PCR. Sequenced on an Illumina HiSeq 2500. To reduce PCR and sequencing biases, unique molecular identifiers were incorporated into the TCR beta cDNA libraries. In TCRdb, the public reads were trimmed at Q25 with fastp and aligned with MiXCR, with productive beta chains retained. Every entry covers one CDR3 protein and lists the most common genes and DNA from its rows. The sample table contains more than 500,000 distinct CDR3 sequences; only one count was recorded for around 34% of them. The ten top clones hold approximately 6% of the sample. Sequenced sample: blood. These receptors were taken from a girl aged 2-17 years with multiple sclerosis.

This clonotype was detected only once. This chain links TRBV5-1 with TRBJ2-3, with 7 nucleotides matching TRBD2. The CDR3 contains 16 residues. Looked up from germline, CDR1 is SGHRS and CDR2 is YFSETQ. V trimming: 0 bases; J trimming: 3 bases; junction bases outside the gene matches: 7. The chain's CDR3 is CASSLGSGGRTDTQYF. CDR3 DNA sequence: TGCGCCAGCAGCTTGGGGTCGGGGGGACGAACAGATACGCAGTATTTT.

This clonotype was picked up a small number of times. The V gene is TRBV28, the J gene TRBJ2-1, with TRBD2 matching 8 bases. The CDR3 contains 16 residues. The V segment lost 7 bases and the J segment 6 bases; nucleotides outside the gene matches: 14. Germline CDR1 is MDHEN and CDR2 is SYDVKM. Written as DNA, the CDR3 is TGTGCCAGCAATCGCGGGGGGCCTGGAGCTCTCAATGAGCAGTTCTTC. Translating it yields CASNRGGPGALNEQFF.

The chain couples TRBV5-1 to TRBJ1-2, with D unclear. The ends were cut back, 0 bases at V and 1 base at J, with 7 bases in the middle. Germline V gene data show CDR1 as SGHRS and CDR2 as YFSETQ. There are 14 residues in the CDR3. The CDR3: CASSLGHNNYGYTF. CDR3 nucleotides: TGCGCCAGCAGCTTGGGACACAATAACTATGGCTACACCTTC.

The chain recombines TRBV6-5 with TRBJ1-1, with D hard to call. Trimming pared 2 bases from V and 5 bases from J, leaving 12 bases between. CDR3 length: 14 amino acids. Germline CDR1 and CDR2: MNHEY and SVGAGI. CDR3 region: CASSYKGRETEAFF. In DNA, the CDR3 is TGTGCCAGCAGTTACAAGGGTCGGGAAACTGAAGCTTTCTTT.

There are a few counts of this clonotype. J is TRBJ2-7 and V is TRBV5-1; no firm D call. Germline V gives CDR1 SGHRS, CDR2 YFSETQ. The CDR3 contains 14 residues. V lost 0 bases and J 6 bases, leaving 13 bases between the germline ends. The chain's CDR3 is CASSLGELGREQYF. The DNA of the CDR3 is TGCGCCAGCAGCTTGGGGGAATTGGGCCGCGAGCAGTACTTC. Looking up the rest from reference TRBV5-1 and TRBJ2-7 gives the full variable domain: KAGVTQTPRYLIKTRGQQVTLSCSPISGHRSVSWYQQTPGQGLQFLFEYFSETQRNKGNFPGRFSGRQFSNSRSEMNVSTLELGDSALYLCASSLGELGREQYFGPGTRLTVT.

This clonotype was recorded a few times. This chain uses TRBV7-3 with TRBJ2-7, with D perhaps matching TRBD2 (5 bases). CDR3 length: 14 residues. The germline V and J ends were trimmed by 5 bases and 2 bases, with 13 bases remaining between them. The germline V gene has CDR1 SGHTA and CDR2 FQGTGA. The CDR3 sequence: CASSPNRGAYEQYF. The CDR3 coding sequence is TGTGCCAGCAGCCCTAACCGGGGAGCCTACGAGCAGTACTTC.

The chain carries TRBV9 and TRBJ2-3, with a possible D match to TRBD2 (7 bases). The CDR3 has 16 amino acids. The germline CDR1 and CDR2 sequences are SGDLS and YYNGEE. Trimming shortened V by 0 bases and J by 3 bases, and 14 bases separated the two germline ends. The CDR3 is CASSVGGGASTDTQYF. DNA for the CDR3: TGTGCCAGCAGCGTAGGAGGGGGGGCGTCTACAGATACGCAGTATTTT.

This clonotype came up a few times. The chain has TRBV12-3 or TRBV12-4 and TRBJ2-1, with a possible D match to TRBD2 (6 bases). CDR3 size: 15 residues. V dropped 4 bases and J dropped 1 base, with 11 bases sitting between them. The CDR3 sequence is CASSSAGRSYNEQFF. The CDR3 DNA sequence: TGTGCCAGCAGTTCGGCGGGGCGATCCTACAATGAGCAGTTCTTC.

This chain joins TRBV18 and TRBJ2-6, with TRBD1 as a possible D gene (5 bases). Deletions cut 3 bases from V and 4 bases from J, with 19 bases between. The germline V gene encodes CDR1 KGHSH and CDR2 LQKENI. This CDR3 region has 18 residues. The chain's CDR3 is CASSPLRGSEPGANVLTF. The CDR3, as DNA: TGTGCCAGCTCACCTCTTAGGGGATCCGAACCCGGGGCCAACGTCCTGACTTTC.

In its sample, this clonotype was seen a few times. The chain couples TRBV7-9 to TRBJ2-3; 13 bases map to TRBD2. After removal of 11 bases from V and 2 bases from J, the junction contained 7 bases not matched to a gene. The CDR3 has 15 amino acids. Germline V gives CDR1 SEHNR, CDR2 FQNEAQ (reference sequence). CDR3 sequence reads: CAGLGLAGDTDTQYF. The CDR3 DNA reads TGTGCCGGCCTAGGACTAGCGGGGGACACAGATACGCAGTATTTT.

The J gene is TRBJ2-3, the V gene TRBV25-1; D remains unclear. This CDR3 is built from 15 residues. From germline, CDR1 is MGHDK and CDR2 SYGVNS. Trimming stripped 2 bases from V and 1 base from J, with 10 bases between. DNA of the CDR3: TGTGCCAGCAGTGAAAATGGAAAGGGCACAGATACGCAGTATTTT. Translation: CASSENGKGTDTQYF.

J is TRBJ2-3 and V is TRBV20-1, with 12 bases identical to TRBD2. Looked up from germline, CDR1 is DFQATT and CDR2 is SNEGSKA (reference sequence). J was trimmed by 2 bases and V by 5 bases; bases with no gene match: 8. This CDR3 spans 16 amino acids. The CDR3 coding sequence is TGCAGTGCTCCGCGGACTAGCGGGGCTAACACAGATACGCAGTATTTT. This codes for CSAPRTSGANTDTQYF.

This clonotype was counted between two and nine times. This rearrangement joins TRBV20-1 to TRBJ2-7, with D unresolved. The CDR3 consists of 12 residues. Trimming took off 4 bases at V and 3 bases at J, with 10 bases between the two ends. Germline assignment: CDR1 DFQATT and CDR2 SNEGSKA (reference sequence). The CDR3 here is CSATTDNYEQYF. CDR3 nucleotide sequence: TGCAGTGCTACCACCGACAACTACGAGCAGTACTTC.

This rearrangement joins TRBV3-1 to TRBJ2-5; D ambiguous. Germline loops: CDR1 LGHDT, CDR2 YNNKEL (reference sequence). The CDR3 runs 15 residues. Trimming took 1 base from V and 5 from J, leaving 14 bases between them. The DNA of the CDR3 is TGTGCCAGCAGCCAAGGAAGTTGGGTTGGGGAGACCCAGTACTTC. It encodes CASSQGSWVGETQYF.

This clonotype came up a few times. This sequence joins TRBV7-2 and TRBJ2-5; possible D gene TRBD1, 5 bases. CDR1 and CDR2 (germline): SGHTA, FQGNSA. The V and J ends lost 2 bases and 5 bases respectively, with 9 bases between them. The CDR3 contains 13 residues. CDR3 sequence (DNA): TGTGCCAGCAGCTTATTACAGGCGGAGACCCAGTACTTC. It specifies CASSLLQAETQYF. The full variable domain, completed using reference TRBV7-2 and TRBJ2-5, is GAGVSQSPSNKVTEKGKDVELRCDPISGHTALYWYRQSLGQGLEFLIYFQGNSAPDKSGLPSDRFSAERTGGSVSTLTIQRTQQEDSAVYLCASSLLQAETQYFGPGTRLLVL.

This clonotype appeared once. A junction boundary mismatches the germline segment, possibly from a read error. The chain carries TRBV12-3 or TRBV12-4 and TRBJ1-5; D possibly corresponds to TRBD1 (5 bases). The CDR3 consists of 17 residues. The chain's CDR3 is CVSSPRLLGERNQPQHF. The CDR3 DNA reads TGTGTCAGCAGTCCCCGACTCTTGGGGGAACGCAATCAGCCCCAGCATTTT.

With respect to this clonotype: One end of the junction varies from germline; a read error may be responsible. The chain has TRBV19 and TRBJ2-1; a weak D match, TRBD2 (6 bases). CDR3 length: 14 amino acids. From germline, CDR1 is LNHDA and CDR2 SQIVND (reference sequence). The CDR3 here is CASKTTGTYNGQFF. The CDR3 DNA follows: TGTGCCAGTAAGACTACCGGGACTTACAATGGGCAGTTCTTC.

The gene calls are TRBV7-2 and TRBJ1-2; possible D gene TRBD1, 5 bases. Germline CDR1 is SGHTA and CDR2 is FQGNSA. V was trimmed by 5 bases and J by 8 bases, leaving 18 bases between them. CDR3 length equals 14 residues. CDR3 sequence: CASSPPRGYSGYTF. CDR3 sequence (DNA): TGTGCCAGCAGCCCCCCGCGGGGGTATTCGGGCTACACCTTC.

V is TRBV7-8 and J is TRBJ2-7, with D unclear. Germline V gives CDR1 SGHVS, CDR2 FQNEAQ. V was pared by 4 bases and J by 2 bases, with 15 bases between. The CDR3 sequence is 15 residues long. CDR3 sequence: CASSSSRLTTYEQYF. The CDR3 nucleotides read TGTGCCAGCAGCTCCTCTCGTCTCACCACCTACGAGCAGTACTTC.

Turning to this clonotype: At one boundary the junction diverges from the germline segment, which might be a read error. The chain carries TRBV20-1 and TRBJ2-6; TRBD2 might be the D (7 bases). Germline V gene lookup returns CDR1 DFQATT and CDR2 SNEGSKA (reference sequence). The CDR3 consists of 14 residues. The DNA for the CDR3 is TGCAGTGCCACGGGGGGCTCTGGGGCCAACGCCCTGACTTTC. Amino acid sequence: CSATGGSGANALTF.

In this sample, this clonotype turned up a few times. V usage is TRBV6-6 and J usage is TRBJ2-4; TRBD2 agrees at 9 bases. Per the germline V gene, CDR1 is MNHNY and CDR2 is SVGAGI (reference sequence). V lost 2 bases to trimming and J lost 5 bases; unmatched junction nucleotides: 4. The CDR3 runs 15 residues. The CDR3 loop is CASSYPGGGENIQYF. Written as DNA, the CDR3 is TGTGCCAGCAGTTACCCTGGCGGGGGGGAAAACATTCAGTACTTC.

The chain joins TRBV20-1 to TRBJ2-1; the D call may be TRBD1 or TRBD2 (6 bases each). The CDR3 runs 13 residues. Germline lookup yields CDR1 DFQATT and CDR2 SNEGSKA (reference sequence). Trimming removed 5 bases at V and 12 bases at J, with 20 bases between. The CDR3 sequence is CSAGGQSLGGQFF. CDR3 nucleotides: TGCAGTGCTGGCGGACAGTCCCTCGGGGGGCAGTTCTTC.

In the case of this clonotype: One junction end disagrees with the germline gene, perhaps due to a read error. The chain links TRBV5-1 to TRBJ2-1, with 8 positions matching TRBD2. CDR3 length equals 17 residues. Germline lookup yields CDR1 SGHRS and CDR2 YFSETQ. In DNA, the CDR3 is TGCGCCAGCAGCGTATCCCCTAGCGGGTTCTCCTGCAATGAGCAGTTCTTC. It codes for CASSVSPSGFSCNEQFF.

This chain links TRBV10-3 with TRBJ1-6; D not certain. There are 14 residues in the CDR3. With 3 bases removed from V and 9 bases from J, the gap between germline ends came to 12 bases. Germline V gives CDR1 ENHRY, CDR2 SYGVKD. This CDR3 reads CAISESTESSPLHF. As DNA, the CDR3 is TGTGCCATCAGTGAAAGTACGGAGAGTTCACCCCTCCACTTT.

The rearrangement joins TRBV20-1 to TRBJ2-3, with TRBD2 as a possible D gene (7 bases). CDR3 length: 13 amino acids. V lost 7 bases to trimming and J lost 2 bases, with 13 bases between them. Germline CDR1 is DFQATT and CDR2 is SNEGSKA (reference sequence). CDR3 loop: CSGAGADTDTQYF. CDR3 nucleotide sequence: TGCAGTGGGGCGGGGGCCGACACAGATACGCAGTATTTT.

This clonotype was seen a few times. This CDR3 reads CASSDPPGTGGTDTQYF. In nucleotides, the CDR3 is TGTGCCAGCAGTGATCCCCCCGGGACAGGGGGTACAGATACGCAGTATTTT. The chain couples TRBV25-1 to TRBJ2-3, with 11 bases that match TRBD1. The CDR3 has 17 amino acids. Germline V lookup: CDR1 MGHDK, CDR2 SYGVNS. Trimming removed 3 bases from V and 3 bases from J; junction bases left unmatched: 8.

This clonotype was counted only a few times. The genes are TRBV6-2 or TRBV6-3 and TRBJ1-6, with D perhaps matching TRBD1 (6 bases). Per the germline V gene, CDR1 is MNHEY and CDR2 is SVGEGT. Between the trimmed V and J ends, which lost 3 bases and 6 bases, there was a span of 12 bases. This CDR3 comprises 15 residues. CDR3 loop: CASSYPGAVNSPLHF. CDR3 in DNA: TGTGCCAGCAGTTATCCGGGGGCGGTTAATTCACCCCTCCACTTT.